This TCR beta chain was captured by sequencing in a study of blood T cell repertoires in COVID-19 (dated by TCRdb to about 2020). At the level of the whole study: Samples from collaborators originated in the United States, Italy and Spain and spanned both the acute and convalescent phases of COVID-19. The repertoires were released in a freely available public database intended as a resource for research on the immune response to SARS-CoV-2. The sample metadata nearly always contained a de-identified subject ID, COVID-19 status, age in years and sex. Deeply sampled blood TCRbeta repertoires from subjects exposed to, actively infected with, or recovered from COVID-19 were included in the dataset. Where HLA class I and class II types were available, the types were taken from metadata supplied by the sample provider, not from assay-based typing. The prospective study material was composed of cDNA or gDNA derived from T cells, B-cell-depleted T cells, or PBMCs. Samples came from the ongoing ImmuneRACE study (first 160 participants) plus 1,254 subjects from 6 global collaborators.

What the work shows at the level of the full study, not this receptor alone: The amount of clinical and demographic metadata varied by source and participant and was provided uncurated.

Comment on this clone: Its cognate antigen has yet to be identified. Base qualities are not at hand, and no much larger clone is one base apart.

Collaborating institutions collected whole blood in K2EDTA tubes following their own protocols. For TCRbeta analysis, collaborator samples were shipped as frozen whole blood, as isolated PBMCs, or as DNA extracted from either sample type. TCRbeta CDR3 regions were amplified from genomic DNA using the immunoSEQ Assay, a bias-controlled multiplex PCR. The authors' analysis ran thus. The number of nucleated cells in each sample was estimated by amplification of reference gene primers within the assay. To quantify the absolute abundance of each unique TCRbeta CDR3 rearrangement, sequence reads were collapsed and filtered. For each sample, productive Simpson clonality was calculated as the square root of Simpson's diversity index over productive rearrangements. TCRdb carries this immuneACCESS record with in-frame sequences only. Its versions omit some clonotypes, under half of them owing to an unresolved V gene in the studies checked, with the rest unexplained. From that table come the V and J calls and clone size; the DNA was used to work out D and trimming. The sample yields 85,000 to 100,000 clones; 90% were counted once. 1.5% to 2% of the sample goes to the ten largest clones.

This clonotype was obtained from a man between 60 and 75 years old with acute or convalescent COVID-19. Sequencing was done on a sample of peripheral blood.

The DNA is as follows: TGCAGTGCTAGCTCGGACAGTGAAGCTTTCTTT. Translated, it gives CSASSDSEAFF. Recombination joined TRBV20-1 with TRBJ1-1, with TRBD1 as a weak D call on 6 bases. According to the germline V gene (reference sequence), CDR1 reads DFQATT and CDR2 reads SNEGSKA. The V and J ends are trimmed by 3 bases and 7 bases, leaving 9 bases between them. The CDR3 runs 11 residues from the cysteine to the phenylalanine. Of the read, only the CDR3 DNA is kept; its 33 bases are in frame from base 1.